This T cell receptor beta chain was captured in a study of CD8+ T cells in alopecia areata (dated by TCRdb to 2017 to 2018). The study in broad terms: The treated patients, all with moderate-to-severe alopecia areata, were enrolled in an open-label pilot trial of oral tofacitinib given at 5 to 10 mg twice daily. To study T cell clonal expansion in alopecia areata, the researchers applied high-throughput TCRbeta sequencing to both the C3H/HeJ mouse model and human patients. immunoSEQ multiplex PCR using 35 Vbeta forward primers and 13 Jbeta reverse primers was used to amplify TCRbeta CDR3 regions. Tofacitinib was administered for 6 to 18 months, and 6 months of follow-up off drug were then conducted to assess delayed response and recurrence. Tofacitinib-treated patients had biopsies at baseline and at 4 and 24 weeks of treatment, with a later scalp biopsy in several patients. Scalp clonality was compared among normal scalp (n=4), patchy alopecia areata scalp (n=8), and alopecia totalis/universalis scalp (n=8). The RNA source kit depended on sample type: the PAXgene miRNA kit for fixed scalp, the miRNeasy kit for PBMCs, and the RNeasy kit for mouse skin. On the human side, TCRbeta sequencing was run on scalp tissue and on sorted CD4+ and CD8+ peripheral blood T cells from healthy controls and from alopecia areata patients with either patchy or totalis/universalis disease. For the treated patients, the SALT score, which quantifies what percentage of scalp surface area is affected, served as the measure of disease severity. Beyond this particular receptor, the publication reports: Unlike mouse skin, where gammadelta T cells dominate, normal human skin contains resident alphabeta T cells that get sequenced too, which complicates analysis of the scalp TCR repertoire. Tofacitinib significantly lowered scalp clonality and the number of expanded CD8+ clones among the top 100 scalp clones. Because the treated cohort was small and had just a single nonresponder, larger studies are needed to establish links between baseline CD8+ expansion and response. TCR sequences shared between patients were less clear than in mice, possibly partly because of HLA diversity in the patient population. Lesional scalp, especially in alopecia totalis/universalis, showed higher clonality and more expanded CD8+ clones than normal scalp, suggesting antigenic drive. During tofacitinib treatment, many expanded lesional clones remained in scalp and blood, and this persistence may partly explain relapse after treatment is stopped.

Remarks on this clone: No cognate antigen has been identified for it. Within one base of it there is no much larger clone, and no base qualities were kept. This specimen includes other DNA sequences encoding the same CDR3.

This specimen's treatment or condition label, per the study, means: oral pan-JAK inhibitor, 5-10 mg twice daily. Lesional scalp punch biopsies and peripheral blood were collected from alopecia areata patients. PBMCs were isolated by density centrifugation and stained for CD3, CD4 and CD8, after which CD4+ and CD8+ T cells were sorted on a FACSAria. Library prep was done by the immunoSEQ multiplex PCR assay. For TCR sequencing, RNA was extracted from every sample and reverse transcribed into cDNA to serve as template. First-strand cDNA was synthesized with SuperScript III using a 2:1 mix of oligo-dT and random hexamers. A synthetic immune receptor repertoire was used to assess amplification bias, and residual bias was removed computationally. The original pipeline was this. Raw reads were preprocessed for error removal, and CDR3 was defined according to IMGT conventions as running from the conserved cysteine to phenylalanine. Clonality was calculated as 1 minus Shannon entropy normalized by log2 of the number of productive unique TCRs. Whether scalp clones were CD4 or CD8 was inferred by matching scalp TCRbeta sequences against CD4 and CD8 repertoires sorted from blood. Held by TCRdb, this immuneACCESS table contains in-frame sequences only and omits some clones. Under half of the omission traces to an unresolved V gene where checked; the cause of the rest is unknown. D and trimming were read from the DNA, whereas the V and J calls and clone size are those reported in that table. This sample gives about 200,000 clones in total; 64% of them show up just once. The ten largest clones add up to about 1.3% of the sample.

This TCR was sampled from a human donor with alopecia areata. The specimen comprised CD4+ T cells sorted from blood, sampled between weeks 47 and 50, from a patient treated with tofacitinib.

CDR3 protein: CSVDRGNEQFF. At the DNA level, the sequence is TGCAGCGTTGATCGGGGAAATGAGCAGTTCTTC. The rearrangement joined TRBV29-1 to TRBJ2-1; matching of 5 bases hints at TRBD2 as the D gene. The CDR3 covers 11 residues, taking in both the cysteine and the phenylalanine. The only DNA kept is the CDR3, 33 bases in frame from the first base. V is cut by 3 bases and J by 7 bases, and the space between the germline ends is 7 bases. CDR1 and CDR2, looked up from the germline V gene, are SQVTM and ANQGSEA.